This TCR beta chain was recovered during a study of regulatory T cells in long-lasting Graves disease. Noted time point: newly diagnosed GD, antithyroid drugs for less than 3 months. Preparation of the TCR library used RNA extracted from PBMCs. The trim removed 1 base at V and 4 bases at J, leaving 4 bases unmatched. The CDR3 runs 15 residues. This clonotype appeared many times. Arm-PCR with iRepertoire HTBI primers amplified the CDR3 regions for these TCR beta libraries. TCRdb re-called the multiplex PCR reads through MiXCR, storing one row per CDR3 protein. The sample gives under 450,000 distinct CDR3 sequences, roughly 12% of which show up once; approximately 17% is in the top ten. These data also featured in a second study, about T cells in Graves' hyperthyroidism and ophthalmopathy.

The chain has TRBV12-3 or TRBV12-4 and TRBJ2-1; 7 positions match TRBD1. This clonotype was sampled from a woman aged 18-29 years with Graves disease. Sequencing used peripheral blood mononuclear cells (PBMCs), obtained at new diagnosis, from a patient treated with antithyroid drugs. The CDR3 reads CASSLGDSNYNEQFF. The DNA for the CDR3 is TGTGCCAGCAGTTTAGGGGACAGTAATTACAATGAGCAGTTCTTC.